The T cell receptor beta chain under discussion was sequenced for a study of OX40 agonist ivuxolimab in advanced cancers. Study-level information: Participants averaged 60 years of age (range 23 to 79) and were around 80% male.

Baseline, cycle 4 day 1, and cycle 7 day 1 were the blood sampling points. As to this clone: Its cognate antigen is unknown.

Sequencing was performed with immunoSEQ multiplex PCR; in TCRdb, only in-frame clones are kept and a portion is missing. The sample contains about 70,000 clones, around 80% of which appear only once. Study results and caveats: Patients who responded partially at 0.1-3.0 mg/kg showed clonal expansion ranking among the lowest.

V shed 7 bases, J shed 6 bases, and the junction held 11 bases outside the gene matches. CDR3 length: 15 residues. From germline, CDR1 is PRHDT and CDR2 FYEKMQ (reference sequence). Sequencing was performed on CD4+ or CD8+ T cells sorted from blood, taken in a trial of the OX40 agonist ivuxolimab. The source is an adult with an advanced solid tumor such as melanoma, head and neck, liver or kidney cancer. The V and J genes are TRBV13 and TRBJ2-1; 8 bases line up with TRBD2. The CDR3 protein is CASTAGTRLSNEQFF. The DNA for the CDR3 is TGTGCCAGCACCGCCGGGACTAGATTGTCCAATGAGCAGTTCTTC.